One and the same sample provided the 25 T cell receptor beta chains below, sequenced in a study of cytomegalovirus exposure and HLA in healthy donors. PCR involved 60 Vbeta and 13 Jbeta primers. TCRdb's table, derived via immunoSEQ multiplex PCR, lists solely in-frame clones and lacks some. This table holds some 200,000 clones, over 65% found once. What was sequenced was PBMCs. These receptors were obtained from a boy aged 2 to 10 in good health and CMV-seronegative.

V and J are TRBV6-5 and TRBJ2-5, with TRBD2 identical over 7 bases. Per the germline V gene, CDR1 is MNHEY and CDR2 is SVGAGI. With 4 bases clipped from V and 5 bases from J, the junction kept 10 bases outside the gene matches. The CDR3 is made up of 15 amino acids. In nucleotides, the CDR3 is TGTGCCAGCAGTTGGGAGCGGGGTGGAATGGAGACCCAGTACTTC. It encodes CASSWERGGMETQYF.

This chain connects TRBV5-1 to TRBJ2-5; D uncertain. Trimming removed 2 bases from V and 5 bases from J, with 4 bases in between. CDR3 length equals 11 residues. CDR1 and CDR2 (germline): SGHRS, YFSETQ. For the CDR3, the DNA is TGCGCCAGCAGCTTCGGGGAGACCCAGTACTTC. Translating it yields CASSFGETQYF.

The chain links TRBV7-9 to TRBJ1-5; the match to TRBD1 covers 7 bases. Germline V gene lookup returns CDR1 SEHNR and CDR2 FQNEAQ (reference sequence). The CDR3 is 17 residues long. With 0 bases clipped from V and 4 bases from J, the junction kept 9 bases outside the gene matches. DNA for the CDR3: TGTGCCAGCAGCTTAGCCCTGGGACAGTCCCCGAATCAGCCCCAGCATTTT. Translating gives CASSLALGQSPNQPQHF.

The J gene is TRBJ2-5, the V gene TRBV11-2; 7 bases fit TRBD2. The closer fit of TRBJ2-7 to the DNA end suggests the J call may be wrong. The germline gives CDR1 SGHAT, CDR2 FQNNGV. The length of the CDR3 is 16 residues. The CDR3 coding sequence is TGTGCCAGCAGCTTAGTCGGGACTATTTCTCCCTACGAGCAGTACTTC. Its translation: CASSLVGTISPYEQYF.

The rearrangement links TRBV6-5 to TRBJ1-1; a weak D match, TRBD1 (5 bases). Trimming stripped 5 bases from V and 1 base from J, with 11 bases between. Germline V gives CDR1 MNHEY, CDR2 SVGAGI. The CDR3 has 14 residues. CDR3 sequence: CASSPSDRNTEAFF. Written as DNA, the CDR3 is TGTGCCAGCAGTCCTAGCGACAGGAACACTGAAGCTTTCTTT.

The CDR3 sequence: CASSQRQGNTEAFF. As DNA, the CDR3 is TGCGCCAGCAGCCAGAGACAAGGGAACACTGAAGCTTTCTTT. The chain couples TRBV4-1 to TRBJ1-1; D remains unclear. V lost 3 bases, J lost 1 base, and 9 bases lay in between. The CDR3 consists of 14 residues. Germline V gene sequence: CDR1 MGHRA, CDR2 YSYEKL.

V is TRBV30 and J is TRBJ1-4; TRBD1 is a possible D gene (6 bases). Germline assignment: CDR1 GTSNPN and CDR2 SVGIG (reference sequence). The CDR3 loop spans 14 amino acids. The V gene lost 8 bases and the J gene lost 3 bases, with 16 bases spanning the gap. This CDR3 is CARSVEGANEKLFF. CDR3 coding DNA: TGTGCCCGATCCGTTGAGGGGGCTAATGAAAAACTGTTTTTT. Together with reference TRBV30 and TRBJ1-4, the CDR3 gives the full variable domain: SQTIHQWPATLVQPVGSPLSLECTVEGTSNPNLYWYRQAAGRGLQLLFYSVGIGQISSEVPQNLSASRPQDRQFILSSKKLLLSDSGFYLCARSVEGANEKLFFGSGTQLSVL.

This clone was seen a few times. The chain is built from TRBV28 and TRBJ1-4; possibly TRBD1 for D (6 bases). V gave up 4 bases and J gave up 8 bases, with 11 bases separating them. The CDR3 has 13 residues. CDR1 and CDR2 from the germline V gene are MDHEN and SYDVKM. Here the CDR3 reads CASSSQGWEKLFF. The CDR3 nucleotides are TGTGCCAGCAGTTCTCAGGGGTGGGAAAAACTGTTTTTT.

This rearrangement joins TRBV2 to TRBJ2-3, with 10 bases identical to TRBD2. J lost 4 bases, V lost 3 bases, and 7 bases had no gene match. The CDR3 loop spans 16 amino acids. Germline CDR1 and CDR2: SNHLY and FYNNEI. CDR3 nucleotides: TGTGCCAGCAGTGAGAGGTTTGGACTAGCGGCAGATACGCAGTATTTT. Its translation: CASSERFGLAADTQYF. Looking up the rest from reference TRBV2 and TRBJ2-3 gives the full variable domain: EPEVTQTPSHQVTQMGQEVILRCVPISNHLYFYWYRQILGQKVEFLVSFYNNEISEKSEIFDDQFSVERPDGSNFTLKIRSTKLEDSAMYFCASSERFGLAADTQYFGPGTRLTVL.

This rearrangement joins TRBV9 to TRBJ1-3; 7 bases are shared with TRBD1. The germline V gene has CDR1 SGDLS and CDR2 YYNGEE. V was clipped by 4 bases and J by 0 bases; unmatched bases: 4. This CDR3 has 15 amino acids. The CDR3 protein is CASSPGDSSGNTIYF. CDR3 sequence (DNA): TGTGCCAGCAGCCCAGGGGACAGCTCTGGAAACACCATATATTTT.

The rearrangement links TRBV4-2 to TRBJ2-5, with TRBD2 identical over 8 bases. Gene TRBJ2-7 matches the end of the DNA better, so the J call may be wrong. The CDR3 covers 15 residues. In germline, CDR1 is LGHNA, CDR2 YNFKEQ. CDR3 in DNA: TGTGCCAGCAGCCAAGAACTAGCGGCTTCCTACGAGCAGTACTTC. Residues: CASSQELAASYEQYF.

The V and J genes are TRBV6-1 and TRBJ2-7, with a tentative D call TRBD2 (6 bases). The CDR3 runs 15 residues. Germline V gene data show CDR1 as MNHNS and CDR2 as SASEGT. Trimming left V 6 bases short and J 6 bases short, with 21 bases between. CDR3 in amino acids: CASREEGTGRREQYF. In nucleotides, the CDR3 is TGTGCCAGCAGGGAGGAGGGAACGGGCCGGCGCGAGCAGTACTTC.

This sequence joins TRBV7-9 and TRBJ2-1; tentatively, D is TRBD1 (6 bases). Trimming cost V 5 bases and J 5 bases, with 25 bases left between them. The CDR3 length is 18 residues. Germline V CDR1 and CDR2: SEHNR, FQNEAQ (reference sequence). CDR3 residues: CASSLLTLGQPYDNEQFF. The DNA for the CDR3 is TGTGCCAGCAGCCTCTTAACCCTCGGACAGCCGTACGACAATGAGCAGTTCTTC.

The chain carries TRBV18 and TRBJ2-1, with a weak D call TRBD2 (5 bases). The germline V and J ends were trimmed by 3 bases and 6 bases, with 12 bases remaining between them. Per the germline V gene, CDR1 is KGHSH and CDR2 is LQKENI. The CDR3 is made up of 14 amino acids. The CDR3 spells CASSPSVASNEQFF. The CDR3 nucleotides are TGTGCCAGCTCACCTAGCGTTGCCTCCAATGAGCAGTTCTTC.

Comment on this clone: Sequence at one end of the junction differs from germline and may be a read error. The chain employs TRBV7-7 and TRBJ2-3, with TRBD2 identical over 7 bases. Per the germline V gene, CDR1 is SSHAT and CDR2 is FNYEAQ (reference sequence). The CDR3 runs to 14 residues. The CDR3 DNA reads TGTGCTAGCAGCCCTGGGGGGGTCACAGATACGCAGTATTTT. The encoded protein is CASSPGGVTDTQYF.

The chain uses TRBV18 and TRBJ1-1; D remains ambiguous. This CDR3 has 13 residues. Germline V gene data show CDR1 as KGHSH and CDR2 as LQKENI. Deletions cut 3 bases from V and 5 bases from J, with 10 bases between. CDR3 sequence: CASSPREGTEAFF. The CDR3 DNA reads as TGTGCCAGCTCACCTCGGGAAGGGACTGAAGCTTTCTTT.

The chain joins TRBV5-5 to TRBJ2-7; TRBD2 aligns across 12 bases. The CDR3 sequence is 16 residues long. Germline CDR1 and CDR2: SGHKS and YYEKEE (reference sequence). Trimming cost V 4 bases and J 4 bases; bases outside gene matches: 9. CDR3: CASSGPSGGAWYEQYF. Written as DNA, the CDR3 is TGTGCCAGCAGCGGACCTAGCGGGGGGGCATGGTACGAGCAGTACTTC.

V is TRBV10-3 and J is TRBJ2-1, with D tentatively TRBD2 (7 bases). The germline V gene has CDR1 ENHRY and CDR2 SYGVKD. This CDR3 is built from 15 residues. The germline V and J ends were trimmed by 7 bases and 7 bases, with 20 bases remaining between them. CDR3 nucleotide sequence: TGTGCCATCAAAAAAGGGGGGGCGGGGGAGAATGAGCAGTTCTTC. Its protein is CAIKKGGAGENEQFF.

The table lists this clone with a count of one. V usage is TRBV27 and J usage is TRBJ2-5; 8 bases line up with TRBD2. J gave up 7 bases and V 2 bases, and 9 bases lay outside the gene matches. This CDR3 spans 15 amino acids. Germline V lookup: CDR1 MNHEY, CDR2 SMNVEV (reference sequence). Here the CDR3 DNA reads TGTGCCAGCAGTTTAACCGGCGGGGGGAAGAGGACCCAGTACTTC. Residues: CASSLTGGGKRTQYF.

This clone has only one observation. The rearrangement links TRBV6-6 to TRBJ2-3; 9 positions match TRBD2. This CDR3 comprises 16 residues. With 2 bases clipped from V and 4 bases from J, the junction kept 7 bases outside the gene matches. In germline, CDR1 is MNHNY, CDR2 SVGAGI (reference sequence). CDR3 in amino acids: CASSYLAGGQADTQYF. Written as DNA, the CDR3 is TGTGCCAGCAGTTACCTGGCGGGGGGGCAGGCAGATACGCAGTATTTT.

The genes are TRBV2 and TRBJ1-3; D uncertain. The V and J ends lost 8 bases and 4 bases respectively, with 15 bases between them. Germline V gene lookup returns CDR1 SNHLY and CDR2 FYNNEI. This CDR3 spans 14 amino acids. The CDR3: CASDDNPGGNTIYF. CDR3 nucleotide sequence: TGTGCCAGCGACGACAACCCTGGGGGAAACACCATATATTTT.

V usage is TRBV7-2 and J usage is TRBJ2-3, with D possibly matching TRBD1 (6 bases). This CDR3 comprises 18 residues. Per germline, CDR1 SGHTA and CDR2 FQGNSA. V was clipped by 5 bases and J by 3 bases, with 24 bases between them. The CDR3 protein is CASSLNGLGGLGTDTQYF. As DNA, the CDR3 is TGTGCCAGCAGCCTAAATGGCCTTGGGGGCCTGGGTACAGATACGCAGTATTTT. The entire variable domain, with the rest obtained from reference TRBV7-2 and TRBJ2-3, is as follows: GAGVSQSPSNKVTEKGKDVELRCDPISGHTALYWYRQSLGQGLEFLIYFQGNSAPDKSGLPSDRFSAERTGGSVSTLTIQRTQQEDSAVYLCASSLNGLGGLGTDTQYFGPGTRLTVL.

CDR3 in amino acids: CASSQSWRGAGNSPLHF. CDR3 sequence (DNA): TGCGCCAGCAGCCAGTCCTGGAGGGGAGCGGGCAATTCACCCCTCCACTTT. This sequence joins TRBV4-3 and TRBJ1-6; a possible D gene is TRBD1 (5 bases). The CDR3 length is 17 residues. V lost 3 bases and J 7 bases, leaving 19 bases between the germline ends. The germline V gene encodes CDR1 LGHNA and CDR2 YSLEER.

Worth noting for this clone: The junction departs from germline at one end; a sequencing error may be responsible. The chain combines TRBV7-9 with TRBJ1-1; 7 nucleotides agree with TRBD1. The CDR3 contains 16 residues. Germline V gene sequence: CDR1 SEHNR, CDR2 FQNEAQ (reference sequence). The CDR3 is CSSSLGGTAHVTEAFF. For the CDR3, the DNA is TGTTCCAGCAGCTTAGGCGGGACAGCCCACGTTACTGAAGCTTTCTTT.

The chain recombines TRBV11-2 with TRBJ2-5; D is possibly TRBD1 (5 bases). Germline-derived CDR1 and CDR2 are SGHAT and FQNNGV. Trimming stripped 3 bases from V and 5 bases from J, with 10 bases between. The CDR3 spans 13 residues. The CDR3 loop is CASSLGLKETQYF. Here the CDR3 DNA reads TGTGCCAGCAGCTTGGGGCTAAAGGAGACCCAGTACTTC.